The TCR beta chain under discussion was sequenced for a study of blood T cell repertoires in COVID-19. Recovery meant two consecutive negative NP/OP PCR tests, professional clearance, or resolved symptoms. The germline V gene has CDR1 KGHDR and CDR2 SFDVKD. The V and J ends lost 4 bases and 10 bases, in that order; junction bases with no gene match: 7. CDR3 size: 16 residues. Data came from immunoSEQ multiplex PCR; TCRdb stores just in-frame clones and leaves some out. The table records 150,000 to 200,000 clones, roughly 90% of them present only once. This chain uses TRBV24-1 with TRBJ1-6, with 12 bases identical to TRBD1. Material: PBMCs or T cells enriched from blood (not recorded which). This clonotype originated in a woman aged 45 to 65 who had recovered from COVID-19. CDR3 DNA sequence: TGTGCCACCAGTGACCCTCCGGGACAGGGGGCGTCACCCCTCCACTTT. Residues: CATSDPPGQGASPLHF.